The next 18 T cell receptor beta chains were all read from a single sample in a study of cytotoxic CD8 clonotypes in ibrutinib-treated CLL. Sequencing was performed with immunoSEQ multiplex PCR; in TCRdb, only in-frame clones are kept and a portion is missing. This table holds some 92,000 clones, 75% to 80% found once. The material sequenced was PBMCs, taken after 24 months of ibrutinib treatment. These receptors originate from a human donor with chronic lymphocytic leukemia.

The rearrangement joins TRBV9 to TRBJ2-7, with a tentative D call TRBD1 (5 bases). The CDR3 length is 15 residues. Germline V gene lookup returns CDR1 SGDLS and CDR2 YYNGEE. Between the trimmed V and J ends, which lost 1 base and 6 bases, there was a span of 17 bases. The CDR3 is CASSVIGAEGSEQYF. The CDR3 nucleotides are TGTGCCAGCAGCGTAATTGGGGCAGAAGGCAGCGAGCAGTACTTC.

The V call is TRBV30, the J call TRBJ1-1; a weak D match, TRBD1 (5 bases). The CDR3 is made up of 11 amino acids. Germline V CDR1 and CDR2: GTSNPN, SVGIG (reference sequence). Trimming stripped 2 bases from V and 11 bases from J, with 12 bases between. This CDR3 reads CAWSLRAGAFF. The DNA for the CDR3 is TGTGCCTGGAGTCTCAGGGCCGGGGCTTTCTTT.

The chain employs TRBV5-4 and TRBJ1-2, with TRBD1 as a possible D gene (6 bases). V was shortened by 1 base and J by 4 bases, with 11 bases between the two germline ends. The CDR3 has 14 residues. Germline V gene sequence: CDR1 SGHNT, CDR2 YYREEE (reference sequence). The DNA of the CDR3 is TGTGCCAGCAGCTTGAACGGGGGGGCCTATGGCTACACCTTC. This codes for CASSLNGGAYGYTF. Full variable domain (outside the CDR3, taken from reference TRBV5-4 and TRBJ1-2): ETGVTQSPTHLIKTRGQQVTLRCSSQSGHNTVSWYQQALGQGPQFIFQYYREEENGRGNFPPRFSGLQFPNYSSELNVNALELDDSALYLCASSLNGGAYGYTFGSGTRLTVV.

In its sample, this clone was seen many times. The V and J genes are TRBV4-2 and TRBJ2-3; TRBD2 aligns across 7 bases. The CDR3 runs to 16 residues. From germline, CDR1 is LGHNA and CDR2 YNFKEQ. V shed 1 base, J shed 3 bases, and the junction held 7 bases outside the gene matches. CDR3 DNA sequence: TGTGCCAGCAGCCAAGGGTTAGGCGGGAGAACAGATACGCAGTATTTT. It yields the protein CASSQGLGGRTDTQYF.

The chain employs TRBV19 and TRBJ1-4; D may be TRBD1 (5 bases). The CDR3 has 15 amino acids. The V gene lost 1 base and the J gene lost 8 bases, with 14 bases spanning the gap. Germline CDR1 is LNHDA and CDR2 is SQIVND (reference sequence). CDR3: CASSIVGGGKEKLFF. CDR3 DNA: TGTGCCAGTAGTATAGTGGGGGGAGGTAAAGAAAAACTGTTTTTT.

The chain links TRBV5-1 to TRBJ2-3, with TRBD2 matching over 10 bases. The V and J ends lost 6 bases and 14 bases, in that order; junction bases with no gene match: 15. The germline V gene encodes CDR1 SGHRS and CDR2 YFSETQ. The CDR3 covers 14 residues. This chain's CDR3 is CASNSLAGVEEGYF. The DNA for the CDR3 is TGCGCCAGCAACAGCCTAGCGGGAGTGGAGGAAGGGTATTTT.

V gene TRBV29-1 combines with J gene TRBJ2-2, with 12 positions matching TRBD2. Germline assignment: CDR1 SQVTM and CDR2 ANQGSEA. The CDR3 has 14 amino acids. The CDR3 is CVLAGGPPDGELFF. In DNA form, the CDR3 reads TGCGTCCTAGCGGGAGGGCCCCCGGACGGGGAGCTGTTTTTT.

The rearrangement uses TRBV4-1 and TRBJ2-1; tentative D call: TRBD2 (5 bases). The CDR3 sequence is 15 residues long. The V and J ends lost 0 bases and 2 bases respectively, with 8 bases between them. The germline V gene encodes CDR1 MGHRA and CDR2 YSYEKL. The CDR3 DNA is TGCGCCAGCAGCCAAGAGGCGGGTCCCTACAATGAGCAGTTCTTC. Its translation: CASSQEAGPYNEQFF.

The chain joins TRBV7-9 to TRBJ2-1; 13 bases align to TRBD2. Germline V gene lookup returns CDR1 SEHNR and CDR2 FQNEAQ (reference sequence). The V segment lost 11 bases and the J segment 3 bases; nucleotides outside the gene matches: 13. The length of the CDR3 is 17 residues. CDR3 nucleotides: TGTGCCCGAACCGGACTAGCGGGAGAAGAAGGCTACAATGAGCAGTTCTTC. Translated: CARTGLAGEEGYNEQFF. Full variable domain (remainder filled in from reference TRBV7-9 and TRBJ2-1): DTGVSQNPRHKITKRGQNVTFRCDPISEHNRLYWYRQTLGQGPEFLTYFQNEAQLEKSRLLSDRFSAERPKGSFSTLEIQRTEQGDSAMYLCARTGLAGEEGYNEQFFGPGTRLTVL.

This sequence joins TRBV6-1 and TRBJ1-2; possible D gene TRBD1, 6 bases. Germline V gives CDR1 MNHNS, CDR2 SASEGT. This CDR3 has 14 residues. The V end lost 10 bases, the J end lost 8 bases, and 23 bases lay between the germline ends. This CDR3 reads CANSMPGTGRGYTF. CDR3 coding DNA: TGTGCCAACTCAATGCCCGGAACAGGGAGGGGCTACACCTTC.

CDR3 nucleotide sequence: TGTGCCAGCAGTGTCACAGGTTGGGGGTATGGCTACACCTTC. It yields the protein CASSVTGWGYGYTF. This chain joins TRBV28 and TRBJ1-2; possibly TRBD1 for D (5 bases). V was pared by 5 bases and J by 5 bases, with 15 bases between. Germline-derived CDR1 and CDR2 are MDHEN and SYDVKM. The CDR3 consists of 14 residues.

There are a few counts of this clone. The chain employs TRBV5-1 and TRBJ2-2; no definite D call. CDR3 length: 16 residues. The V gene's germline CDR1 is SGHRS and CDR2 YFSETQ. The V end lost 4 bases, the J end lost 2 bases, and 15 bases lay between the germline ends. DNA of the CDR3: TGCGCCAGCAGCGTGGACCGCCTCCTTAACACCGGGGAGCTGTTTTTT. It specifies CASSVDRLLNTGELFF.

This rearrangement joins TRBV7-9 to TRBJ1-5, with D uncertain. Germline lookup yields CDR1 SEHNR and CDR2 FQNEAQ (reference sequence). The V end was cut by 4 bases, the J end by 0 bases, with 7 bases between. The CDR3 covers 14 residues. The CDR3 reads CASSSGISNQPQHF. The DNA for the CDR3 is TGTGCCAGCAGCTCGGGGATTAGCAATCAGCCCCAGCATTTT.

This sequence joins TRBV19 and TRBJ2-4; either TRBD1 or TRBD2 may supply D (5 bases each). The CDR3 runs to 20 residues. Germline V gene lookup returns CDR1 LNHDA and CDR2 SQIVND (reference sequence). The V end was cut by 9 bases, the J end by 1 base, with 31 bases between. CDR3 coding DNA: TGTGCCAGGGGGCCCCACACGGAGGTCTCCCTCCCATCGGCCAAAAACATTCAGTACTTC. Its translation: CARGPHTEVSLPSAKNIQYF. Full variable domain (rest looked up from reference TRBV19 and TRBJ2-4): DGGITQSPKYLFRKEGQNVTLSCEQNLNHDAMYWYRQDPGQGLRLIYYSQIVNDFQKGDIAEGYSVSREKKESFPLTVTSAQKNPTAFYLCARGPHTEVSLPSAKNIQYFGAGTRLSVL.

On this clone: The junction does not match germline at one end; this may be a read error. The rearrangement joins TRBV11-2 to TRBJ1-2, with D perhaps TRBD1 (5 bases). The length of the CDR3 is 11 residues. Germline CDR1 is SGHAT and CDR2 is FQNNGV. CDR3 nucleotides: TGTGCCAGCAGCTCCCTGGGACCGGGGAACTTC. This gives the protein CASSSLGPGNF.

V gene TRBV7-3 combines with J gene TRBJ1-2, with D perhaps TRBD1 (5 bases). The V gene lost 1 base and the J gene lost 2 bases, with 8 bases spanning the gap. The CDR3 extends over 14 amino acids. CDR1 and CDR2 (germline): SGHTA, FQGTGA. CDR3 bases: TGTGCCAGCAGCTTAAATCAGGGAAACTATGGCTACACCTTC. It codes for CASSLNQGNYGYTF.

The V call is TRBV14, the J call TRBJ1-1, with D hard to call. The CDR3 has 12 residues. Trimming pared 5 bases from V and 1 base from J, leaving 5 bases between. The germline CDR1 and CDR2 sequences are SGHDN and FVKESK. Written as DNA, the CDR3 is TGTGCCAGCAGCGCTAGGAACACTGAAGCTTTCTTT. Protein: CASSARNTEAFF.

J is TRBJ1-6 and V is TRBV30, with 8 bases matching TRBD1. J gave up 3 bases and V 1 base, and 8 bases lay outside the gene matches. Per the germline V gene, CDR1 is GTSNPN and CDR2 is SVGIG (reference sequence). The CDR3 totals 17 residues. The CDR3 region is CAWSGDRGQNYNSPLHF. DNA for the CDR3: TGTGCCTGGAGTGGAGACAGGGGTCAAAACTATAATTCACCCCTCCACTTT. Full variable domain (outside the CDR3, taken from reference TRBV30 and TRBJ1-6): SQTIHQWPATLVQPVGSPLSLECTVEGTSNPNLYWYRQAAGRGLQLLFYSVGIGQISSEVPQNLSASRPQDRQFILSSKKLLLSDSGFYLCAWSGDRGQNYNSPLHFGNGTRLTVT.